The 11 T cell receptor beta chains in this list originate from one sample, sequenced in a study of neurological immune-mediated disorders. TCRdb called the 5' RACE reads again in MiXCR, with one record for every CDR3 protein. Found here are about 65,000 distinct CDR3 sequences, 3.5% to 5% of them singletons; the top ten hold about 2.4%. The source material was PBMCs. The source of these receptors is a man aged 45-60 years with multiple sclerosis.

This clonotype showed up many times. The genes are TRBV20-1 and TRBJ2-7, with 7 bases fitting TRBD2. The CDR3 loop spans 15 amino acids. Germline loops: CDR1 DFQATT, CDR2 SNEGSKA (reference sequence). J lost 1 base, V lost 1 base, and 7 bases had no gene match. The CDR3 bases are TGCAGTGCTAGAGTCCCGACGGGAGGATCCTACGAGCAGTACTTC. This encodes CSARVPTGGSYEQYF.

This clonotype was seen at least ten times. The chain employs TRBV4-1 and TRBJ2-2; TRBD1 matches 8 bases. With 3 bases clipped from V and 7 bases from J, the junction kept 7 bases outside the gene matches. The germline CDR1 and CDR2 sequences are MGHRA and YSYEKL. This CDR3 region has 15 residues. CDR3 region: CASSHNQGAGGELFF. CDR3 in DNA: TGCGCCAGCAGCCACAATCAGGGGGCGGGCGGGGAGCTGTTTTTT.

Many counts were recorded for this clonotype. J is TRBJ1-2 and V is TRBV5-1; D possibly corresponds to TRBD1 (6 bases). Germline CDR1 is SGHRS and CDR2 is YFSETQ. The length of the CDR3 is 16 residues. V lost 0 bases to trimming and J lost 0 bases, with 12 bases between them. The CDR3 reads CASSLGQAVANYGYTF. DNA for the CDR3: TGCGCCAGCAGCTTGGGACAGGCCGTAGCTAACTATGGCTACACCTTC.

This clonotype was picked up many times. The V and J genes are TRBV3-1 and TRBJ1-5; 7 bases fit TRBD1. Germline V gene lookup returns CDR1 LGHDT and CDR2 YNNKEL (reference sequence). The CDR3 has 13 residues. Trimming at V came to 4 bases and at J to 6 bases, leaving 3 bases not matched to a gene. The DNA for the CDR3 is TGTGCCAGCAGCCGGGACAGTAGTCAGCCCCAGCATTTT. This sequence encodes CASSRDSSQPQHF.

This clonotype was observed at least ten times. The chain combines TRBV7-2 with TRBJ2-7; 8 nucleotides agree with TRBD1. The CDR3 loop spans 14 amino acids. The germline gives CDR1 SGHTA, CDR2 FQGNSA. V lost 5 bases and J lost 5; bases outside the gene matches: 8. The CDR3 sequence is CASSPRTGFDEQYF. The CDR3 coding sequence is TGTGCCAGCAGCCCGCGGACAGGGTTCGACGAGCAGTACTTC.

This clonotype was picked up many times. The chain recombines TRBV5-1 with TRBJ2-5; TRBD2 agrees at 12 bases. The J segment lost 5 bases and the V segment lost 0 bases, leaving 5 bases of the junction unmatched. There are 16 residues in the CDR3. The germline gives CDR1 SGHRS, CDR2 YFSETQ. The CDR3 reads CASSLDGLAGPETQYF. DNA for the CDR3: TGCGCCAGCAGCTTGGATGGACTAGCGGGGCCGGAGACCCAGTACTTC. The whole variable domain, filled in from reference TRBV5-1 and TRBJ2-5, reads KAGVTQTPRYLIKTRGQQVTLSCSPISGHRSVSWYQQTPGQGLQFLFEYFSETQRNKGNFPGRFSGRQFSNSRSEMNVSTLELGDSALYLCASSLDGLAGPETQYFGPGTRLLVL.

There are a few counts of this clonotype. CDR3: CASIRDRGGQPQHF. CDR3 DNA: TGTGCCAGCATCCGGGACAGGGGTGGTCAGCCCCAGCATTTT. The chain is built from TRBV6-1 and TRBJ1-5; 10 bases match TRBD1. The CDR3 totals 14 residues. Per the germline V gene, CDR1 is MNHNS and CDR2 is SASEGT. V was pared by 7 bases and J by 6 bases, with 6 bases of the junction left unmatched.

This clonotype was counted many times. The CDR3 region has the DNA TGTGCCAGCTCCCCTAGTAACTACAATGAGCAGTTCTTC. This gives the protein CASSPSNYNEQFF. The rearrangement joins TRBV27 to TRBJ2-1; D ambiguous. V was shortened by 8 bases and J by 3 bases, with 11 bases between the two germline ends. The germline gives CDR1 MNHEY, CDR2 SMNVEV (reference sequence). CDR3 size: 13 residues.

This clonotype appeared many times. The chain has TRBV10-3 and TRBJ2-7; D call uncertain. The CDR3 spans 12 residues. Germline V gene sequence: CDR1 ENHRY, CDR2 SYGVKD. V lost 3 bases and J lost 2, with 5 bases in between. CDR3: CAISEGTYEQYF. As DNA, the CDR3 is TGTGCCATCAGTGAAGGCACCTACGAGCAGTACTTC.

This clonotype was counted ten times or more. The V gene is TRBV5-1, the J gene TRBJ1-5; D not resolved. Trimming removed 0 bases from V and 8 bases from J, with 6 bases in between. CDR1 and CDR2 from the germline V gene are SGHRS and YFSETQ. This CDR3 region has 12 residues. CDR3 nucleotides: TGCGCCAGCAGCTTGGAGCCGGAGCCCCAGCATTTT. This gives the protein CASSLEPEPQHF.

This clonotype has ten or more counts. The chain employs TRBV10-3 and TRBJ2-3, with D tentatively TRBD2 (6 bases). Per germline, CDR1 ENHRY and CDR2 SYGVKD. This CDR3 comprises 14 residues. V was pared by 6 bases and J by 2 bases, with 12 bases between. This chain's CDR3 is CAISKTSHTDTQYF. In DNA, the CDR3 is TGTGCCATCAGCAAGACTAGTCACACAGATACGCAGTATTTT.